The 17 T cell receptor beta chains in this list originate from one sample, sequenced in a study of T-cell reconstitution after alpha-beta-depleted transplantation in children. The authors prepared the TCRbeta library with unique molecular identifiers. TCRdb recomputed calls from the PCR reads with MiXCR, one row per CDR3 protein. The table records a few hundred thousand distinct CDR3 sequences, roughly 12% of them present only once. The material sequenced was peripheral blood, taken 180 days after TCRalphabeta/CD19-depleted stem cell transplant. The receptors originated from a male patient aged 2-9 years who had a stem cell transplant for chronic granulomatous disease, so the T cells may come from the graft donor.

This chain joins TRBV27 and TRBJ2-1; a possible D gene is TRBD2 (6 bases). V lost 3 bases and J 6 bases, leaving 12 bases between the germline ends. There are 14 residues in the CDR3. The germline gives CDR1 MNHEY, CDR2 SMNVEV (reference sequence). The CDR3 DNA is TGTGCCAGCAGTTTCGGTTGGGACTCCAATGAGCAGTTCTTC. Encoded protein: CASSFGWDSNEQFF.

Many counts were recorded for this clonotype. V gene TRBV11-2 combines with J gene TRBJ2-2, with TRBD2 matching 13 bases. CDR3 length: 18 residues. Per germline, CDR1 SGHAT and CDR2 FQNNGV. The V segment lost 5 bases and the J segment 4 bases; nucleotides outside the gene matches: 10. This chain's CDR3 is CASSQPRLAGGSTGELFF. CDR3 sequence (DNA): TGTGCCAGCAGCCAGCCCCGACTAGCGGGAGGATCCACCGGGGAGCTGTTTTTT.

This clonotype has ten or more counts. This rearrangement joins TRBV5-1 to TRBJ2-5; 10 positions match TRBD2. The V gene end was trimmed by 5 bases and the J gene end by 0 bases; junction bases not matched to a gene: 7. Germline lookup yields CDR1 SGHRS and CDR2 YFSETQ. CDR3 size: 16 residues. The CDR3, as DNA: TGCGCCAGCAGTCCTGGACTAGCGGAATACCAAGAGACCCAGTACTTC. Its protein is CASSPGLAEYQETQYF.

There are many counts of this clonotype. V and J are TRBV12-3 or TRBV12-4 and TRBJ2-5, with D possibly TRBD1 on 6 matching bases. The CDR3 spans 13 residues. V shed 6 bases and J shed 5 bases, with 13 bases lying between them. The CDR3 coding sequence is TGTGCCAGCAGCCTGGGGGCGGCGGAGACCCAGTACTTC. Encoded protein: CASSLGAAETQYF.

Many counts were recorded for this clonotype. This chain links TRBV27 with TRBJ1-6; tentatively, D is TRBD1 (5 bases). The CDR3 is 15 amino acids. Germline CDR1 reads MNHEY; CDR2 reads SMNVEV (reference sequence). Deletions cut 4 bases from V and 7 bases from J, with 14 bases between. As DNA, the CDR3 is TGTGCCAGCAGTTCCTTACAGGCTATGAATTCACCCCTCCACTTT. It yields the protein CASSSLQAMNSPLHF.

This clonotype was found many times. V usage is TRBV27 and J usage is TRBJ1-1; no reliable D call. The CDR3 sequence is 13 residues long. Trimming shortened V by 4 bases and J by 1 base, and 7 bases separated the two germline ends. Per the germline V gene, CDR1 is MNHEY and CDR2 is SMNVEV (reference sequence). CDR3 loop: CASSYPGNTEAFF. DNA of the CDR3: TGTGCCAGCAGTTACCCGGGGAACACTGAAGCTTTCTTT.

This clonotype showed up many times. The CDR3 spells CASSLGGGGQWEQFF. The CDR3 nucleotides are TGTGCCAGCAGCTTGGGTGGGGGTGGACAATGGGAGCAGTTCTTC. V gene TRBV5-8 combines with J gene TRBJ2-1; D is tentatively TRBD1 or TRBD2 (5 bases each). The CDR3 runs to 15 residues. Germline V CDR1 and CDR2: SGHTS, YDEGEE. The V and J ends lost 0 bases and 10 bases respectively, with 17 bases between them.

In this sample, this clonotype turned up many times. The J gene is TRBJ2-5, the V gene TRBV12-3 or TRBV12-4; 9 bases fit TRBD1. This CDR3 comprises 16 residues. V lost 4 bases and J lost 2; bases outside the gene matches: 8. CDR3 sequence reads: CASSYRGRRSQETQYF. The CDR3, as DNA: TGTGCCAGCAGTTACAGGGGGCGCCGAAGTCAAGAGACCCAGTACTTC.

Ten or more counts support this clonotype. DNA of the CDR3: TGCAGTGCAAGACAGGGCCCTAACACAGATACGCAGTATTTT. Protein sequence: CSARQGPNTDTQYF. The chain is built from TRBV20-1 and TRBJ2-3, with 7 bases identical to TRBD1. From germline, CDR1 is DFQATT and CDR2 SNEGSKA (reference sequence). V lost 6 bases, J lost 2 bases, and 8 bases stayed unmatched. The CDR3 sequence is 14 residues long.

In this sample, this clonotype turned up many times. This chain links TRBV10-2 with TRBJ2-2, with D tentatively TRBD2 (6 bases). Germline V gene data show CDR1 as WSHSY and CDR2 as SAAADI. V lost 5 bases, J lost 5 bases, and 15 bases lay in between. This CDR3 region has 15 residues. The CDR3 region is CASSPQGGRTGELFF. CDR3 coding DNA: TGCGCCAGCAGTCCTCAGGGAGGAAGGACCGGGGAGCTGTTTTTT.

There are many counts of this clonotype. V usage is TRBV18 and J usage is TRBJ2-2; D remains ambiguous. CDR3 size: 13 residues. Germline CDR1 KGHSH, CDR2 LQKENI. V lost 3 bases and J lost 4, with 6 bases in between. The CDR3 sequence is CASSPTFTGELFF. The CDR3 DNA reads as TGTGCCAGCTCACCCACGTTCACCGGGGAGCTGTTTTTT.

As regards this clonotype: Germline is not matched at one junction end, which may reflect a read error. The V call is TRBV6-2 or TRBV6-3, the J call TRBJ1-1; D is unclear. CDR1 and CDR2 from the germline V gene are MNHEY and SVGEGT. The CDR3 consists of 14 residues. CDR3 sequence reads: CASSSRAGYTQAFF. CDR3 DNA sequence: TGTGCCAGCAGTTCTAGGGCTGGGTACACTCAAGCTTTCTTT.

In this sample, this clonotype turned up many times. The chain is built from TRBV12-3 or TRBV12-4 and TRBJ1-3; D unclear. V was pared by 11 bases and J by 0 bases, with 11 bases between. CDR3 length equals 13 residues. The CDR3 coding sequence is TGTGCCTGCCCGGAAGTCTCTGGAAACACCATATATTTT. This translates into CACPEVSGNTIYF.

This clonotype occurred a few times. The chain couples TRBV25-1 to TRBJ2-2; 10 bases line up with TRBD2. V was pared by 8 bases and J by 0 bases, with 6 bases of the junction left unmatched. The CDR3 runs to 16 residues. Germline V gives CDR1 MGHDK, CDR2 SYGVNS. CDR3 protein: CASQLAGASNTGELFF. CDR3 nucleotides: TGTGCCAGCCAGCTAGCGGGGGCCTCGAACACCGGGGAGCTGTTTTTT.

In its sample, this clonotype was seen many times. The chain joins TRBV9 to TRBJ2-6; TRBD1 is a possible D gene (6 bases). This CDR3 is built from 13 residues. V lost 5 bases and J 11 bases, leaving 14 bases between the germline ends. In germline, CDR1 is SGDLS, CDR2 YYNGEE. CDR3 sequence reads: CASRQGLNDVLTF. CDR3 bases: TGTGCCAGCAGACAGGGATTAAACGACGTCCTGACTTTC.

This clonotype occurred many times. As DNA, the CDR3 is TGTGCCAGCAGGGTGGGGCTAGCGGGAGGGCCGAGTTTCAATGAGCAGTTCTTC. Protein: CASRVGLAGGPSFNEQFF. The chain employs TRBV6-1 and TRBJ2-1; 12 nucleotides line up with TRBD2. V trimming: 6 bases; J trimming: 6 bases; junction bases outside the gene matches: 15. CDR3 length: 18 residues. Germline V gene sequence: CDR1 MNHNS, CDR2 SASEGT.

This clonotype has ten or more counts. J is TRBJ2-2 and V is TRBV11-3; D gene unclear. CDR3 size: 16 residues. The germline CDR1 and CDR2 sequences are SGHNT and YENEEA. V lost 4 bases to trimming and J lost 0 bases, with 12 bases between them. CDR3 in DNA: TGTGCCAGCAGCTCCGCCCCCTTTCCGAACACCGGGGAGCTGTTTTTT. Protein: CASSSAPFPNTGELFF.